The present T cell receptor (beta chain) was sequenced within a study of identical twins. Per the germline V gene, CDR1 is DFQATT and CDR2 is SNEGSKA (reference sequence). V dropped 0 bases and J dropped 4; count of bases not matched to a gene: 3. The CDR3 loop spans 14 amino acids. Study observations and caveats: Zero-insertion analyses were open to partial confounding by invariant MAIT and iNKT cells.

This clonotype was recorded a few times. What it binds is unknown. TCRdb used MiXCR to reprocess the 5' RACE reads, holding one entry per CDR3 protein. The top ten hold roughly 4% of the sample, which has roughly 750,000 distinct CDR3 sequences, 21% seen once. The same data also went into a second study, on T cells expressing NK-cell markers.

V usage is TRBV20-1 and J usage is TRBJ2-3; 8 bases match TRBD2. Sequencing input: PBMCs. The clonotype originates from a woman under 30 in good health. In DNA form, the CDR3 reads TGCAGTGCTAGAGATACGGGGGGGGCAGATACGCAGTATTTT. This translates into CSARDTGGADTQYF.